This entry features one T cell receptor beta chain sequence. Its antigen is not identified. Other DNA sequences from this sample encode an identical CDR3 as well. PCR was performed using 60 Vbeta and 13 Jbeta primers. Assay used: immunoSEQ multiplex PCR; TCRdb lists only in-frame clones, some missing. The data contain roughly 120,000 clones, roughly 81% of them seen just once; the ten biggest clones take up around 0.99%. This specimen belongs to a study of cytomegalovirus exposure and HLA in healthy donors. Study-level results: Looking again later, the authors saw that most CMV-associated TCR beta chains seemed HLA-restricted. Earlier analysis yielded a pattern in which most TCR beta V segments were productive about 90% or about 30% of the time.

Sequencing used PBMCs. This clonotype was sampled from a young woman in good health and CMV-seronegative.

The CDR3 sequence: CASSDGQGGNQPQHF. CDR3 coding DNA: TGTGCCAGCAGTGACGGCCAGGGGGGCAATCAGCCCCAGCATTTT. This sequence joins TRBV6-1 and TRBJ1-5, with 7 bases identical to TRBD1. CDR1 and CDR2 (germline): MNHNS, SASEGT. V shed 3 bases and J 2 bases; nucleotides not matched to a gene: 4. The CDR3 has 15 amino acids.